This TCR beta chain was recovered during a study of blood T cell repertoires in COVID-19. Overall study context: Acute and convalescent COVID-19 specimens originated in the United States, Italy and Spain. The cDNA or gDNA used as material had been derived from T cells, B-cell-depleted T cells, or PBMCs.

Germline V gene sequence: CDR1 SQVTM, CDR2 ANQGSEA. Trimming removed 6 bases from V and 0 bases from J, with 6 bases in between. The CDR3 extends over 12 amino acids. Authors' methods: Reference gene primer amplification gave estimated nucleated cell counts. TCRdb keeps only in-frame clones here, not all; method: immunoSEQ multiplex PCR. D and trimming were read from the DNA, whereas the V and J calls and clone size are those reported in that table. The table lists approximately 140,000 clones, around 83% of them singletons. This chain uses TRBV29-1 with TRBJ1-3; D call uncertain. Input material: peripheral blood. The source of this sequence is a human donor in a cohort sampled during active COVID-19. CDR3 region: CSVSGSGNTIYF. As DNA, the CDR3 is TGCAGCGTCTCCGGCTCTGGAAACACCATATATTTT.